The 21 T cell receptor beta chains below all came from one sample that was sequenced in a study of a mutant IDH1 vaccine in newly diagnosed glioma. No cognate antigen is known for these TCRs. Using immunoSEQ multiplex PCR, the repertoire was profiled, and TCRdb retains in-frame clones only, with some absent. The sample carries under 85,000 clones, more than 70% recorded once. The time point denotes: week 23, last vaccination. A single vaccine dose contained 300 ug of mutant IDH1 20-mer peptide, and topical imiquimod was used with it. The sequencing here drew on PBMCs, taken from a glioma patient whose treatment included an IDH1 peptide vaccine. These receptors were taken from a woman aged 50 to 60 with glioma.

V is TRBV11-2 and J is TRBJ2-5; the match to TRBD2 covers 11 bases. This CDR3 region has 15 residues. J gave up 5 bases and V 4 bases, and 6 bases lay outside the gene matches. The germline gives CDR1 SGHAT, CDR2 FQNNGV. In nucleotides, the CDR3 is TGTGCCAGCAGCTATAGCGGGAGGGCCGGGGAGACCCAGTACTTC. Its protein is CASSYSGRAGETQYF. Based on the CDR3 plus reference TRBV11-2 and TRBJ2-5, the full variable domain is EAGVAQSPRYKIIEKRQSVAFWCNPISGHATLYWYQQILGQGPKLLIQFQNNGVVDDSQLPKDRFSAERLKGVDSTLKIQPAKLEDSAVYLCASSYSGRAGETQYFGPGTRLLVL.

V usage is TRBV11-2 and J usage is TRBJ2-5; perhaps TRBD2 as D (6 bases). Trimming left V 0 bases short and J 4 bases short, with 9 bases between. Germline assignment: CDR1 SGHAT and CDR2 FQNNGV. The CDR3 has 14 amino acids. In nucleotides, the CDR3 is TGTGCCAGCAGCTTAGATGCGGGGAGAGAGACCCAGTACTTC. Translating it yields CASSLDAGRETQYF. Together with reference TRBV11-2 and TRBJ2-5, the CDR3 gives the full variable domain: EAGVAQSPRYKIIEKRQSVAFWCNPISGHATLYWYQQILGQGPKLLIQFQNNGVVDDSQLPKDRFSAERLKGVDSTLKIQPAKLEDSAVYLCASSLDAGRETQYFGPGTRLLVL.

V usage is TRBV27 and J usage is TRBJ2-5; D may be TRBD1 (5 bases). The J call could be wrong; TRBJ2-7 is a better fit for the DNA end. This CDR3 has 13 amino acids. In germline, CDR1 is MNHEY, CDR2 SMNVEV (reference sequence). In DNA, the CDR3 is TGTGCCAGCAGTTTATCGGACACTTACGAGCAGTACTTC. It is translated as CASSLSDTYEQYF.

The sample holds a few counts of this clone. For the CDR3, the DNA is TGTGCCAGCAGTGAAAGGCAGCTAACTAACTATGGCTACACCTTC. Translated: CASSERQLTNYGYTF. The genes are TRBV6-1 and TRBJ1-2; no firm D call. The V end lost 2 bases, the J end lost 0 bases, and 10 bases lay between the germline ends. CDR3 size: 15 residues. CDR1 and CDR2 (germline): MNHNS, SASEGT.

This clone came up a few times. The gene calls are TRBV28 and TRBJ2-2; D not certain. Germline-derived CDR1 and CDR2 are MDHEN and SYDVKM. Trimming took 7 bases from V and 1 from J, leaving 7 bases between them. This CDR3 has 13 residues. The DNA of the CDR3 is TGTGCCAGCACCGTAGGGAACACCGGGGAGCTGTTTTTT. Translating it yields CASTVGNTGELFF.

The chain carries TRBV5-4 and TRBJ1-1, with 9 nucleotides matching TRBD1. CDR1 is SGHNT and CDR2 is YYREEE in the germline V gene (reference sequence). The CDR3 is 16 residues long. J gave up 0 bases and V 4 bases, and 7 bases lay outside the gene matches. The CDR3 DNA follows: TGTGCCAGCAGCCGGGGACAGGGTTACATGAACACTGAAGCTTTCTTT. Protein product: CASSRGQGYMNTEAFF.

The V and J genes are TRBV4-2 and TRBJ2-1, with 8 positions matching TRBD2. Looked up from germline, CDR1 is LGHNA and CDR2 is YNFKEQ. There are 14 residues in the CDR3. V shed 2 bases and J 5 bases; nucleotides not matched to a gene: 2. The DNA of the CDR3 is TGTGCCAGCAGCCAAACTAGCGGAAACAATGAGCAGTTCTTC. Residues: CASSQTSGNNEQFF.

This chain links TRBV4-1 with TRBJ1-1; D is uncertain. This CDR3 has 14 residues. CDR1 and CDR2 from the germline V gene are MGHRA and YSYEKL. The germline V and J ends were trimmed by 1 base and 4 bases, with 10 bases remaining between them. CDR3 amino acids: CASSQAGYATEAFF. The CDR3 region has the DNA TGCGCCAGCAGCCAAGCGGGTTACGCCACTGAAGCTTTCTTT.

The rearrangement joins TRBV11-2 to TRBJ1-1; D perhaps matches TRBD1 (6 bases). The ends were cut back, 8 bases at V and 5 bases at J, with 15 bases in the middle. This CDR3 spans 13 amino acids. Germline V gene data show CDR1 as SGHAT and CDR2 as FQNNGV. The CDR3 DNA reads TGTGCCAGCGGAGCCCAGGGGTCTACTGAAGCTTTCTTT. Encoded protein: CASGAQGSTEAFF.

The rearrangement uses TRBV13 and TRBJ1-1, with D hard to call. Germline CDR1 and CDR2: PRHDT and FYEKMQ (reference sequence). The CDR3 extends over 13 amino acids. Between the trimmed V and J ends, which lost 5 bases and 6 bases, there was a span of 13 bases. The CDR3 nucleotides are TGTGCCAGCAGCCCACGTGGTGCCGCTGAAGCTTTCTTT. Translating it yields CASSPRGAAEAFF.

This clone was seen a single time. This rearrangement joins TRBV5-4 to TRBJ2-1, with TRBD2 matching 7 bases. The CDR3 has 15 amino acids. V was pared by 4 bases and J by 2 bases, with 6 bases of the junction left unmatched. Germline V lookup: CDR1 SGHNT, CDR2 YYREEE (reference sequence). The CDR3: CASSPPGTTYNEQFF. The DNA for the CDR3 is TGTGCCAGCAGCCCTCCCGGGACTACCTACAATGAGCAGTTCTTC.

This chain connects TRBV19 to TRBJ2-1; 10 bases fit TRBD2. V lost 2 bases and J lost 7; bases outside the gene matches: 5. CDR3 size: 15 residues. From germline, CDR1 is LNHDA and CDR2 SQIVND (reference sequence). The CDR3 here is CASSISGRGSNEQFF. DNA for the CDR3: TGTGCCAGTAGTATAAGCGGGAGGGGATCTAATGAGCAGTTCTTC.

This chain uses TRBV7-9 with TRBJ2-7, with TRBD1 matching over 9 bases. Germline lookup yields CDR1 SEHNR and CDR2 FQNEAQ (reference sequence). The CDR3 has 14 amino acids. V lost 5 bases to trimming and J lost 3 bases; unmatched junction nucleotides: 5. CDR3 nucleotide sequence: TGTGCCAGCAGCCCGACAGGGGGTGGCTACGAGCAGTACTTC. Protein: CASSPTGGGYEQYF.

This clone has more than one count but fewer than ten. The chain is built from TRBV28 and TRBJ1-2; the D gene is possibly TRBD1 (5 bases). The CDR3 has 15 residues. Germline CDR1 and CDR2: MDHEN and SYDVKM. V was shortened by 5 bases and J by 4 bases, with 17 bases between the two germline ends. The CDR3 DNA reads TGTGCCAGCAGTGACGGAGGAGGACAACTCTATGGCTACACCTTC. As protein: CASSDGGGQLYGYTF.

The J gene is TRBJ2-5, the V gene TRBV4-1; tentatively, D is TRBD1 (6 bases). This CDR3 comprises 15 residues. Germline CDR1 reads MGHRA; CDR2 reads YSYEKL. V was pared by 3 bases and J by 1 base, with 12 bases between. Here the CDR3 reads CASSQAPDSQETQYF. The CDR3 DNA follows: TGCGCCAGCAGCCAGGCCCCGGACAGCCAAGAGACCCAGTACTTC.

J is TRBJ2-2 and V is TRBV6-1, with D perhaps matching TRBD1 (6 bases). CDR3 length: 15 residues. Germline CDR1 reads MNHNS; CDR2 reads SASEGT. Trimming shortened V by 10 bases and J by 4 bases, and 19 bases separated the two germline ends. The CDR3 DNA reads as TGTGCCACCATGGGCCGGACAGTAACCACCGGGGAGCTGTTTTTT. Amino acid sequence: CATMGRTVTTGELFF.

The chain recombines TRBV29-1 with TRBJ1-1; D may be TRBD1 (6 bases). The germline V and J ends were trimmed by 4 bases and 4 bases, with 13 bases remaining between them. CDR1 and CDR2 from the germline V gene are SQVTM and ANQGSEA. CDR3 length: 13 amino acids. CDR3 residues: CSVGAGDATEAFF. The CDR3 DNA is TGCAGCGTTGGAGCAGGGGACGCCACTGAAGCTTTCTTT. Filled out from reference TRBV29-1 and TRBJ1-1, the complete variable domain reads SAVISQKPSRDICQRGTSLTIQCQVDSQVTMMFWYRQQPGQSLTLIATANQGSEATYESGFVIDKFPISRPNLTFSTLTVSNMSPEDSSIYLCSVGAGDATEAFFGQGTRLTVV.

This chain connects TRBV7-3 to TRBJ1-6, with unresolved D. V lost 0 bases to trimming and J lost 7 bases, with 7 bases between them. Germline CDR1 reads SGHTA; CDR2 reads FQGTGA. This CDR3 region has 14 residues. CDR3 bases: TGTGCCAGCAGCTTAACTGAAGGGAATTCACCCCTCCACTTT. It encodes CASSLTEGNSPLHF. Using reference TRBV7-3 and TRBJ1-6 for the parts outside the CDR3, the full variable domain is GAGVSQTPSNKVTEKGKYVELRCDPISGHTALYWYRQSLGQGPEFLIYFQGTGAADDSGLPNDRFFAVRPEGSVSTLKIQRTERGDSAVYLCASSLTEGNSPLHFGNGTRLTVT.

The rearrangement uses TRBV10-2 and TRBJ2-1; 11 nucleotides match TRBD2. V shed 1 base and J 9 bases; nucleotides not matched to a gene: 5. The CDR3 totals 15 residues. Germline CDR1 and CDR2: WSHSY and SAAADI. DNA of the CDR3: TGCGCCAGCAGTGAGTTAGCGGGAGGGCCTACTGAGCAGTTCTTC. It yields the protein CASSELAGGPTEQFF.

The chain is built from TRBV6-5 and TRBJ2-7; D is perhaps TRBD1 (5 bases). The V gene lost 6 bases and the J gene lost 0 bases, with 12 bases spanning the gap. CDR1 is MNHEY, CDR2 SVGAGI, per germline. This CDR3 is 14 amino acids long. CDR3 loop: CASRGQPSSYEQYF. The CDR3 DNA sequence: TGTGCCAGCAGGGGGCAACCGAGCTCCTACGAGCAGTACTTC.

V and J are TRBV14 and TRBJ2-7; 7 nucleotides agree with TRBD1. In germline, CDR1 is SGHDN, CDR2 FVKESK. V lost 4 bases to trimming and J lost 1 base; unmatched junction nucleotides: 13. The CDR3 extends over 17 amino acids. CDR3 region: CASSLRPGTVLSYEQYF. The CDR3 nucleotides are TGTGCCAGCAGCCTCCGACCCGGGACAGTCTTATCCTACGAGCAGTACTTC. Using reference TRBV14 and TRBJ2-7 for the parts outside the CDR3, the full variable domain is EAGVTQFPSHSVIEKGQTVTLRCDPISGHDNLYWYRRVMGKEIKFLLHFVKESKQDESGMPNNRFLAERTGGTYSTLKVQPAELEDSGVYFCASSLRPGTVLSYEQYFGPGTRLTVT.